This T cell receptor (beta chain) was documented in a study of shared clonotypes between healthy human individuals. Study-level results: Sequencing depth was predicted to influence how clonotypes are shared among donors.

Produced via immunoSEQ multiplex PCR; TCRdb's table is partial and in-frame only. Counted here are a few million clones, approximately 95% occurring once; the ten biggest clones make up 0.39%. About this clone: Its antigen is not identified.

Negatively enriched CD4+ T cells were divided by CD45RA into naive and memory. This CDR3 region has 15 residues. The V and J ends lost 0 bases and 6 bases respectively, with 13 bases between them. Germline CDR1 is SGHRS and CDR2 is YFSETQ. The sequence derives from a man between 18 and 29 years old in good health. Some clones in this sample may be carry-over from other donors' samples. The V and J genes are TRBV5-1 and TRBJ1-5; maybe TRBD1 (6 bases). The specimen was naive CD4+ T cells from PBMCs. Described subset: CD45RA+ positively selected. The CDR3 region is CASSLDPGEFQPQHF. DNA of the CDR3: TGCGCCAGCAGCTTGGATCCAGGGGAATTTCAGCCCCAGCATTTT.